The 10 T cell receptor beta chains presented below share a single source sample, sequenced in a study of T cell changes during pregnancy in multiple sclerosis. Profiled with immunoSEQ multiplex PCR; TCRdb holds only in-frame clones, not every one. The data show around 130,000 clones, 96% seen once. The material sequenced was peripheral blood, taken after pregnancy. Source of these receptors: a female donor with multiple sclerosis, enrolled in a pregnancy study.

This clone has a handful of counts. J is TRBJ2-1 and V is TRBV4-2, with D possibly being TRBD2 (6 bases). V was pared by 0 bases and J by 5 bases, with 11 bases between. The CDR3 extends over 15 amino acids. Germline V gene lookup returns CDR1 LGHNA and CDR2 YNFKEQ. The CDR3 coding sequence is TGTGCCAGCAGCCAAGATGAAACTAGCCACAATGAGCAGTTCTTC. Translating it yields CASSQDETSHNEQFF.

This chain connects TRBV29-1 to TRBJ1-1; D perhaps matches TRBD1 (5 bases). V lost 5 bases and J lost 1, with 11 bases in between. Germline lookup yields CDR1 SQVTM and CDR2 ANQGSEA. This CDR3 contains 13 residues. As DNA, the CDR3 is TGCAGCGTTTTCGGACACGCGAACACTGAAGCTTTCTTT. Its protein is CSVFGHANTEAFF.

This chain uses TRBV2 with TRBJ2-7, with TRBD1 matching over 10 bases. The CDR3 spans 15 residues. V lost 2 bases to trimming and J lost 2 bases; unmatched junction nucleotides: 3. Germline V gene lookup returns CDR1 SNHLY and CDR2 FYNNEI. CDR3 sequence (DNA): TGTGCCAGCAGTGAATATGGACAGGGGGCCTACGAGCAGTACTTC. Translated, it gives CASSEYGQGAYEQYF.

The rearrangement links TRBV5-5 to TRBJ2-3; maybe TRBD2 (6 bases). Trimming removed 4 bases from V and 5 bases from J, with 11 bases in between. From germline, CDR1 is SGHKS and CDR2 YYEKEE (reference sequence). CDR3 length: 13 residues. The CDR3 spells CASSLNGRDTQYF. In DNA form, the CDR3 reads TGTGCCAGCAGCCTGAACGGGAGAGATACGCAGTATTTT.

Here the CDR3 reads CASSLQGIYEQYF. As DNA, the CDR3 is TGTGCCAGCAGCTTGCAGGGGATCTACGAGCAGTACTTC. V and J are TRBV11-2 and TRBJ2-7, with a possible D match to TRBD1 (6 bases). The germline V gene has CDR1 SGHAT and CDR2 FQNNGV. V lost 3 bases, J lost 3 bases, and 9 bases lay in between. This CDR3 has 13 amino acids.

The CDR3: CASSSPAASSGNTIYF. Written as DNA, the CDR3 is TGTGCCAGCAGCTCTCCCGCCGCAAGCTCAGGAAACACCATATATTTT. The chain is built from TRBV9 and TRBJ1-3, with no clear D. The CDR3 runs 16 residues. Trimming pared 4 bases from V and 4 bases from J, leaving 18 bases between. Germline CDR1 and CDR2: SGDLS and YYNGEE. Based on the CDR3 plus reference TRBV9 and TRBJ1-3, the full variable domain is DSGVTQTPKHLITATGQRVTLRCSPRSGDLSVYWYQQSLDQGLQFLIQYYNGEERAKGNILERFSAQQFPDLHSELNLSSLELGDSALYFCASSSPAASSGNTIYFGEGSWLTVV.

The J gene is TRBJ1-1, the V gene TRBV27; D is perhaps TRBD1 (6 bases). Germline V gene sequence: CDR1 MNHEY, CDR2 SMNVEV (reference sequence). The CDR3 is 16 residues long. Between the trimmed V and J ends, which lost 4 bases and 0 bases, there was a span of 15 bases. The CDR3 region has the DNA TGTGCCAGCAGTTCTCGGACAGCAGCTATGAACACTGAAGCTTTCTTT. It is translated as CASSSRTAAMNTEAFF.

The chain is built from TRBV7-9 and TRBJ1-2, with D possibly matching TRBD1 (5 bases). The V and J ends lost 11 bases and 1 base respectively, with 20 bases between them. CDR3 length: 15 amino acids. Germline V gives CDR1 SEHNR, CDR2 FQNEAQ (reference sequence). The CDR3 spells CAGGAPGGDNYGYTF. In nucleotides, the CDR3 is TGTGCCGGCGGCGCTCCGGGGGGGGATAACTATGGCTACACCTTC. Filled out from reference TRBV7-9 and TRBJ1-2, the complete variable domain reads DTGVSQNPRHKITKRGQNVTFRCDPISEHNRLYWYRQTLGQGPEFLTYFQNEAQLEKSRLLSDRFSAERPKGSFSTLEIQRTEQGDSAMYLCAGGAPGGDNYGYTFGSGTRLTVV.

CDR3 in amino acids: CASEKGGLAETQYF. The DNA of the CDR3 is TGTGCCAGCGAAAAGGGGGGACTAGCGGAAACGCAGTATTTT. The rearrangement links TRBV6-1 to TRBJ2-3, with 11 bases that match TRBD2. The J segment lost 9 bases and the V segment lost 8 bases, leaving 10 bases of the junction unmatched. The CDR3 is 14 amino acids. Germline CDR1 MNHNS, CDR2 SASEGT.

The DNA for the CDR3 is TGTGCCAGCAGTTTCTATGTGGGAGGGACCGGGGAGCTGTTTTTT. Its protein product is CASSFYVGGTGELFF. The gene calls are TRBV27 and TRBJ2-2; 7 bases map to TRBD2. The CDR3 extends over 15 amino acids. CDR1 is MNHEY and CDR2 is SMNVEV in the germline V gene (reference sequence). J was trimmed by 5 bases and V by 3 bases; bases with no gene match: 6.